A single sample gave rise to the 14 T cell receptor beta chains below, sequenced in a study of CD8 T cells in ankylosing spondylitis. Points from the study as a whole: What appeared characteristic of ankylosing spondylitis blood was a TCR beta motif of eight highly homologous variants.

MiXCR, applied by TCRdb to the 5' RACE reads, yields one record per CDR3 protein. The sample includes under 950,000 distinct CDR3 sequences, around 19% seen only once; the top ten take about a fifth. Which antigens these TCRs recognize remains unknown. The sample taken for sequencing was blood, either unsorted or a sorted T cell fraction (not recorded which). The receptors stem from a male donor with ankylosing spondylitis.

This sequence joins TRBV19 and TRBJ2-1; TRBD2 might be the D (6 bases). The CDR3 has 17 residues. CDR1 is LNHDA and CDR2 is SQIVND in the germline V gene (reference sequence). V was cut by 5 bases and J by 1 base, with 18 bases left in between. Here the CDR3 DNA reads TGTGCCAGTAGTCAGACCTCGGGACTGGAGTCCTACAATGAGCAGTTCTTC. It codes for CASSQTSGLESYNEQFF. The variable domain in full, with the rest retrieved from reference TRBV19 and TRBJ2-1, is DGGITQSPKYLFRKEGQNVTLSCEQNLNHDAMYWYRQDPGQGLRLIYYSQIVNDFQKGDIAEGYSVSREKKESFPLTVTSAQKNPTAFYLCASSQTSGLESYNEQFFGPGTRLTVL.

The genes are TRBV30 and TRBJ2-7; maybe TRBD2 (6 bases). Germline-derived CDR1 and CDR2 are GTSNPN and SVGIG (reference sequence). This CDR3 has 13 amino acids. Trimming removed 2 bases at V and 0 bases at J, with 8 bases between. The CDR3 here is CAWSNGGSYEQYF. The CDR3 nucleotides read TGTGCCTGGAGTAACGGGGGCTCCTACGAGCAGTACTTC.

This clonotype was seen just once. CDR3 nucleotides: TGTGCCAGCAGCTTGGGTGAAATCCAAGAGACCCAGTACTTC. This codes for CASSLGEIQETQYF. The V call is TRBV5-6, the J call TRBJ2-5; D is ambiguous. Germline CDR1 and CDR2: SGHDT and YYEEEE. This CDR3 has 14 residues. Trimming left V 0 bases short and J 1 base short, with 7 bases between.

The CDR3 reads CASSQSGTGAGNTIYF. The CDR3 region has the DNA TGCGCCAGCAGCCAATCCGGGACAGGGGCTGGAAACACCATATATTTT. The rearrangement uses TRBV4-1 and TRBJ1-3; 10 bases agree with TRBD1. With 2 bases clipped from V and 2 bases from J, the junction kept 3 bases outside the gene matches. Germline values: CDR1 MGHRA, CDR2 YSYEKL. CDR3 length: 16 amino acids.

J is TRBJ2-3 and V is TRBV7-9, with D unresolved. Germline V gene lookup returns CDR1 SEHNR and CDR2 FQNEAQ (reference sequence). CDR3 length equals 12 residues. V was trimmed by 5 bases and J by 8 bases, leaving 11 bases between them. The CDR3 sequence is CASSPFYGTQYF. DNA for the CDR3: TGTGCCAGCAGCCCCTTTTACGGTACGCAGTATTTT.

This clonotype was counted at least ten times. The rearrangement uses TRBV7-2 and TRBJ1-1; D is undetermined. V shed 5 bases and J shed 0 bases, with 10 bases lying between them. Germline CDR1 is SGHTA and CDR2 is FQGNSA. The CDR3 length is 14 residues. CDR3 coding DNA: TGTGCCAGCAGCCACGGACGGATGAACACTGAAGCTTTCTTT. It translates to CASSHGRMNTEAFF.

Ten or more counts support this clonotype. The V gene is TRBV6-5, the J gene TRBJ2-3; unclear D gene. CDR1 is MNHEY and CDR2 is SVGAGI in the germline V gene. The CDR3 is 14 amino acids. V was clipped by 1 base and J by 0 bases, with 5 bases between them. The CDR3 coding sequence is TGTGCCAGCAGTTACTTGGCCAGCACAGATACGCAGTATTTT. This translates into CASSYLASTDTQYF.

This clonotype was observed a few times. The chain uses TRBV6-2 or TRBV6-3 and TRBJ2-7; TRBD1 aligns across 7 bases. CDR1 is MNHEY, CDR2 SVGEGT, per germline. V shed 5 bases, J shed 3 bases, and the junction held 10 bases outside the gene matches. This CDR3 comprises 15 residues. CDR3 DNA sequence: TGTGCCAGCAGTCCCTCCCCGACAGGGTTCTACGAGCAGTACTTC. Protein: CASSPSPTGFYEQYF.

The table lists this clonotype with many counts. The rearrangement uses TRBV28 and TRBJ1-2; TRBD1 is a possible D gene (6 bases). There are 15 residues in the CDR3. The germline V gene has CDR1 MDHEN and CDR2 SYDVKM. Trimming took 6 bases from V and 2 from J, leaving 16 bases between them. This CDR3 reads CASSHTIGGNYGYTF. The DNA for the CDR3 is TGTGCCAGCAGCCATACCATAGGGGGAAACTATGGCTACACCTTC.

This clonotype was detected a few times. V usage is TRBV29-1 and J usage is TRBJ2-1, with TRBD2 matching 12 bases. Germline V gene data show CDR1 as SQVTM and CDR2 as ANQGSEA. Losses at the gene ends were 5 bases for V and 7 bases for J; bases not matched to a gene: 6. The CDR3 covers 14 residues. The CDR3 sequence: CSVKTSGRGNEQFF. CDR3 nucleotides: TGCAGCGTTAAGACTAGCGGGAGAGGTAATGAGCAGTTCTTC.

The count of this clonotype is one. The rearrangement links TRBV9 to TRBJ2-4, with D possibly matching TRBD2 (6 bases). The CDR3 consists of 14 residues. Trimming pared 1 base from V and 9 bases from J, leaving 14 bases between. CDR1 is SGDLS, CDR2 YYNGEE, per germline. The CDR3 spells CASSVSWAGTIQYF. CDR3 nucleotide sequence: TGTGCCAGCAGCGTATCGTGGGCGGGAACCATTCAGTACTTC.

This clonotype showed up just a few times. The chain employs TRBV25-1 and TRBJ2-1; maybe TRBD2 (6 bases). The CDR3 contains 16 residues. Germline V gene data show CDR1 as MGHDK and CDR2 as SYGVNS. V lost 6 bases, J lost 4 bases, and 19 bases lay in between. The DNA for the CDR3 is TGTGCCAGCAGGGGGGTAGGCGGGAAACAGTACAATGAGCAGTTCTTC. Its protein product is CASRGVGGKQYNEQFF.

This clonotype was picked up a small number of times. The chain employs TRBV20-1 and TRBJ2-1; 8 bases align to TRBD1. The CDR3 is 15 amino acids. The V segment lost 6 bases and the J segment 0 bases; nucleotides outside the gene matches: 7. Germline assignment: CDR1 DFQATT and CDR2 SNEGSKA (reference sequence). The DNA of the CDR3 is TGCAGTGCACCGGGACAGGATCTCTCCTACAATGAGCAGTTCTTC. Translation: CSAPGQDLSYNEQFF.

This chain uses TRBV6-5 with TRBJ2-5, with D unresolved. The V gene lost 6 bases and the J gene lost 7 bases, with 9 bases spanning the gap. The CDR3 extends over 11 amino acids. The germline V gene has CDR1 MNHEY and CDR2 SVGAGI. This chain's CDR3 is CASRDQRTQYF. CDR3 DNA: TGTGCCAGCAGAGACCAGCGGACCCAGTACTTC.